The 17 T cell receptor beta chains below all came from one sample that was sequenced in a study of blood T cell repertoires in COVID-19. TCRdb's copy holds only in-frame clones and misses some; the assay was immunoSEQ multiplex PCR. The sample shows almost 250,000 clones, approximately 85% of them seen only once. The sample was PBMCs or T cells enriched from blood (not recorded which). The receptors originated from a woman aged 50 to 60 with acute COVID-19.

The rearrangement uses TRBV12-3 or TRBV12-4 and TRBJ1-1; D is undetermined. This CDR3 spans 13 amino acids. V gave up 6 bases and J gave up 3 bases, with 11 bases separating them. The CDR3 DNA is TGTGCCAGCAGGATTGGTCGGGACACTGAAGCTTTCTTT. It is translated as CASRIGRDTEAFF.

The J gene is TRBJ1-3, the V gene TRBV7-4; D ambiguous. CDR3 length equals 15 residues. The germline V gene has CDR1 SGHVT and CDR2 SQSDAQ. Trimming took 2 bases from V and 0 from J, leaving 8 bases between them. CDR3 sequence reads: CASSLTPSSGNTIYF. The CDR3 nucleotides are TGTGCCAGCAGCTTAACACCAAGCTCTGGAAACACCATATATTTT.

This clone was seen a single time. The chain links TRBV29-1 to TRBJ1-2; TRBD1 aligns across 9 bases. The CDR3 totals 14 residues. The V and J ends lost 5 bases and 5 bases, in that order; junction bases with no gene match: 9. Germline V gene data show CDR1 as SQVTM and CDR2 as ANQGSEA. The CDR3 bases are TGCAGCGTTATCGGGACAGGGCCACCTTATGGCTACACCTTC. Its translation: CSVIGTGPPYGYTF.

The V call is TRBV5-1, the J call TRBJ1-5; D may be TRBD1 (6 bases). There are 13 residues in the CDR3. Looked up from germline, CDR1 is SGHRS and CDR2 is YFSETQ. V lost 5 bases, J lost 6 bases, and 12 bases lay in between. As DNA, the CDR3 is TGCGCCAGCAGTTCAGGGGCTGGTCAGCCCCAGCATTTT. It encodes CASSSGAGQPQHF.

V gene TRBV7-2 combines with J gene TRBJ2-5; TRBD2 aligns across 14 bases. Germline CDR1 is SGHTA and CDR2 is FQGNSA. J was trimmed by 10 bases and V by 4 bases; bases with no gene match: 8. The CDR3 runs 15 residues. The CDR3: CASSWGLAGDPNQYF. The CDR3 DNA reads as TGTGCCAGCAGCTGGGGACTAGCGGGGGACCCGAACCAGTACTTC.

In nucleotides, the CDR3 is TGTGCCAGCAGTGAGACGACAGGCTTCTATGGCTACACCTTC. The encoded protein is CASSETTGFYGYTF. The chain uses TRBV6-1 and TRBJ1-2; a possible D gene is TRBD1 (6 bases). Germline assignment: CDR1 MNHNS and CDR2 SASEGT. The CDR3 consists of 14 residues. V was pared by 3 bases and J by 4 bases, with 12 bases between.

This clone was found once. The rearrangement joins TRBV2 to TRBJ1-5; D not certain. The ends were cut back, 2 bases at V and 5 bases at J, with 10 bases in the middle. CDR3 length: 14 residues. Germline-derived CDR1 and CDR2 are SNHLY and FYNNEI. CDR3 protein: CASSERRVDQPQHF. CDR3 DNA: TGTGCCAGCAGTGAAAGGAGGGTTGATCAGCCCCAGCATTTT.

This chain connects TRBV19 to TRBJ2-1; 8 nucleotides align to TRBD2. The ends lost 6 bases at V and 4 bases at J; junction bases unmatched: 8. The CDR3 contains 15 residues. Germline V gives CDR1 LNHDA, CDR2 SQIVND (reference sequence). CDR3 in DNA: TGTGCCAGTAGGTACACCGGGACTAGTTACAATGAGCAGTTCTTC. Protein: CASRYTGTSYNEQFF.

The V and J genes are TRBV6-1 and TRBJ1-1; D perhaps matches TRBD1 (5 bases). The CDR3 spans 15 residues. From germline, CDR1 is MNHNS and CDR2 SASEGT. Trimming took off 2 bases at V and 1 base at J, with 11 bases between the two ends. CDR3 sequence (DNA): TGTGCCAGCAGTGAATCTTACAGGCGGAACACTGAAGCTTTCTTT. It is translated as CASSESYRRNTEAFF.

V gene TRBV5-4 combines with J gene TRBJ1-2; D perhaps matches TRBD1 (5 bases). The CDR3 length is 14 residues. Germline V gives CDR1 SGHNT, CDR2 YYREEE (reference sequence). V lost 9 bases to trimming and J lost 8 bases, with 23 bases between them. The CDR3 region has the DNA TGTGCCATCGGGGGGGTCCAATCGGATTACGGCTACACCTTC. Encoded protein: CAIGGVQSDYGYTF.

This clone was detected only a few times. J is TRBJ1-2 and V is TRBV12-3 or TRBV12-4; maybe TRBD1 (5 bases). CDR3 size: 13 residues. Trimming removed 5 bases from V and 6 bases from J, with 13 bases in between. The CDR3 DNA is TGTGCCAGCAGTCCCCGGGTAGGGGATGGCTACACCTTC. It specifies CASSPRVGDGYTF.

This chain connects TRBV11-2 to TRBJ1-1, with a possible D match to TRBD1 (5 bases). Per germline, CDR1 SGHAT and CDR2 FQNNGV. V shed 5 bases and J shed 3 bases, with 16 bases lying between them. The CDR3 loop spans 15 amino acids. The CDR3 loop reads CASSAAPAGDTEAFF. CDR3 coding DNA: TGTGCCAGCAGCGCGGCCCCTGCGGGGGACACTGAAGCTTTCTTT.

This clone was picked up one time. This chain joins TRBV7-2 and TRBJ2-7, with D unresolved. The germline CDR1 and CDR2 sequences are SGHTA and FQGNSA. The CDR3 is 14 residues long. V was shortened by 3 bases and J by 4 bases, with 13 bases between the two germline ends. The CDR3 DNA reads as TGTGCCAGCAGCTTGTTAGCCGCGATATACGAGCAGTACTTC. Its translation: CASSLLAAIYEQYF. Looking up the rest from reference TRBV7-2 and TRBJ2-7 gives the full variable domain: GAGVSQSPSNKVTEKGKDVELRCDPISGHTALYWYRQSLGQGLEFLIYFQGNSAPDKSGLPSDRFSAERTGGSVSTLTIQRTQQEDSAVYLCASSLLAAIYEQYFGPGTRLTVT.

Comments on this clone: Distinct nucleotide sequences in the sample also encode this CDR3. The rearrangement joins TRBV7-9 to TRBJ1-2; 7 bases are a match to TRBD1. The CDR3 sequence is 14 residues long. The V and J ends lost 0 bases and 5 bases, in that order; junction bases with no gene match: 3. Germline lookup yields CDR1 SEHNR and CDR2 FQNEAQ (reference sequence). Here the CDR3 DNA reads TGTGCCAGCAGCTTAGCGGGGGACAGTTATGGCTACACCTTC. Amino acid sequence: CASSLAGDSYGYTF.

This sequence joins TRBV19 and TRBJ1-1; 7 nucleotides align to TRBD1. V lost 7 bases, J lost 5 bases, and 13 bases stayed unmatched. The germline V gene encodes CDR1 LNHDA and CDR2 SQIVND (reference sequence). There are 15 residues in the CDR3. CDR3: CASIPQGRSRTEAFF. DNA for the CDR3: TGTGCCAGTATTCCACAGGGGCGGTCGCGGACTGAAGCTTTCTTT.

This sequence joins TRBV6-6 and TRBJ1-1; D is perhaps TRBD1 (5 bases). The CDR3 runs 14 residues. Germline CDR1 and CDR2: MNHNY and SVGAGI (reference sequence). V lost 10 bases and J lost 0, with 15 bases in between. The CDR3 coding sequence is TGTGCCACCACGGGGGGGTCGGTGAACACTGAAGCTTTCTTT. This gives the protein CATTGGSVNTEAFF.

The chain links TRBV7-2 to TRBJ1-5; 9 nucleotides line up with TRBD1. Germline V gene sequence: CDR1 SGHTA, CDR2 FQGNSA. CDR3 length: 18 residues. V shed 3 bases and J 1 base; nucleotides not matched to a gene: 10. CDR3 sequence (DNA): TGTGCCAGCAGCTTGGTAGGGACAGGGAGTTTGAGCAATCAGCCCCAGCATTTT. Its translation is CASSLVGTGSLSNQPQHF.